These T cell receptor beta chains were read from a single sample in a study of blood T cell repertoires in COVID-19. Method: immunoSEQ multiplex PCR; TCRdb's copy keeps in-frame clones and lacks some. The sample holds 59,000 or so clones, 73% seen once. Sequenced sample: peripheral blood. These receptor sequences come from a woman aged 50 to 65 with active or convalescent COVID-19. Each CDR3 is given with its conserved first and last residue. Each record gives: D gene, V gene, J gene, clone size, CDR3 protein, CDR3 DNA. D genes are given only for firm matches. Clone size is shown for a subset of rows, as once, few, many or a class of expanded clone.

D gene: .
V gene: TRBV28
J gene: TRBJ1-6
clone size: few
CDR3 protein: CASSLDGIWSYNSPLHF
CDR3 DNA: TGTGCCAGCAGTTTAGACGGGATTTGGTCCTATAATTCACCCCTCCACTTT

D gene: TRBD1
V gene: TRBV19
J gene: TRBJ1-4
clone size: .
CDR3 protein: CASSIRPGGTNEKLFF
CDR3 DNA: TGTGCCAGTAGTATAAGACCAGGGGGCACTAATGAAAAACTGTTTTTT

D gene: TRBD1
V gene: TRBV10-3
J gene: TRBJ2-2
clone size: .
CDR3 protein: CAISGRQGAGELFF
CDR3 DNA: TGTGCCATCAGTGGTAGACAGGGCGCCGGGGAGCTGTTTTTT

D gene: .
V gene: TRBV10-1
J gene: TRBJ2-7
clone size: .
CDR3 protein: CASSGGLGVGEQYF
CDR3 DNA: TGCGCCAGCAGTGGGGGACTCGGGGTGGGGGAGCAGTACTTC

D gene: TRBD1
V gene: TRBV5-4
J gene: TRBJ1-1
clone size: .
CDR3 protein: CASSLNRGGTEAFF
CDR3 DNA: TGTGCCAGCAGCTTAAACAGGGGGGGAACTGAAGCTTTCTTT

D gene: TRBD2
V gene: TRBV18
J gene: TRBJ2-1
clone size: .
CDR3 protein: CASAGTSGYNEQFF
CDR3 DNA: TGTGCCAGCGCCGGGACTAGCGGCTACAATGAGCAGTTCTTC

D gene: .
V gene: TRBV5-1
J gene: TRBJ2-5
clone size: few
CDR3 protein: CASSLNGRETQYF
CDR3 DNA: TGCGCCAGCAGCTTGAACGGGAGAGAGACCCAGTACTTC

D gene: TRBD1
V gene: TRBV5-1
J gene: TRBJ1-1
clone size: .
CDR3 protein: CASSWKDRGSEAFF
CDR3 DNA: TGCGCCAGCAGCTGGAAGGACAGGGGGTCTGAAGCTTTCTTT

D gene: .
V gene: TRBV15
J gene: TRBJ2-5
clone size: once
CDR3 protein: CATSRGGEGRETQYF
CDR3 DNA: TGTGCCACCAGCAGAGGGGGAGAAGGGAGAGAGACCCAGTACTTC

D gene: .
V gene: TRBV15
J gene: TRBJ2-7
clone size: .
CDR3 protein: CATSRGGLEANEQYF
CDR3 DNA: TGTGCCACCAGCAGGGGGGGACTCGAGGCCAACGAGCAGTACTTC

D gene: TRBD1
V gene: TRBV5-6
J gene: TRBJ1-4
clone size: .
CDR3 protein: CASTGTGNEKLFF
CDR3 DNA: TGTGCCAGCACGGGGACAGGGAATGAAAAACTGTTTTTT

D gene: TRBD1
V gene: TRBV18
J gene: TRBJ2-1
clone size: .
CDR3 protein: CASSPQGTAGDEQFF
CDR3 DNA: TGTGCCAGCTCACCCCAAGGGACAGCAGGGGATGAGCAGTTCTTC

D gene: TRBD1
V gene: TRBV10-2
J gene: TRBJ2-1
clone size: few
CDR3 protein: CASRLDRDHEQFF
CDR3 DNA: TGCGCCAGCAGGCTGGACAGGGACCATGAGCAGTTCTTC

D gene: TRBD2
V gene: TRBV5-1
J gene: TRBJ2-1
clone size: .
CDR3 protein: CASSLAGTSYNEQFF
CDR3 DNA: TGCGCCAGCAGCTTGGCCGGGACTAGTTACAATGAGCAGTTCTTC

D gene: TRBD2
V gene: TRBV28
J gene: TRBJ2-7
clone size: .
CDR3 protein: CASSSPRLADEQYF
CDR3 DNA: TGTGCCAGCAGTTCCCCCCGGCTAGCGGACGAGCAGTACTTC

D gene: .
V gene: TRBV18
J gene: TRBJ1-3
clone size: .
CDR3 protein: CASSPARAGNTIYF
CDR3 DNA: TGTGCCAGCTCACCAGCCAGGGCTGGAAACACCATATATTTT

D gene: TRBD2
V gene: TRBV19
J gene: TRBJ2-1
clone size: .
CDR3 protein: CASSPGLAYNEQFF
CDR3 DNA: TGTGCCAGTAGTCCGGGACTAGCGTACAATGAGCAGTTCTTC

D gene: .
V gene: TRBV6-6
J gene: TRBJ1-1
clone size: .
CDR3 protein: CASSPPMTGGGTEAFF
CDR3 DNA: TGTGCCAGCAGCCCTCCTATGACGGGAGGTGGCACTGAAGCTTTCTTT

D gene: TRBD1
V gene: TRBV30
J gene: TRBJ2-1
clone size: .
CDR3 protein: CAWSVGQGRATGSYNEQFF
CDR3 DNA: TGTGCCTGGAGTGTAGGACAGGGGCGAGCCACGGGTTCCTACAATGAGCAGTTCTTC

D gene: TRBD2
V gene: TRBV30
J gene: TRBJ2-7
clone size: .
CDR3 protein: CAWSYMTSGRVYEQYF
CDR3 DNA: TGTGCCTGGAGTTATATGACTAGCGGGAGGGTCTACGAGCAGTACTTC

D gene: TRBD1
V gene: TRBV30
J gene: TRBJ2-1
clone size: few
CDR3 protein: CAWSQDRGLFNEQFF
CDR3 DNA: TGTGCCTGGAGCCAGGACAGGGGGTTGTTCAATGAGCAGTTCTTC

D gene: .
V gene: TRBV5-1
J gene: TRBJ2-7
clone size: .
CDR3 protein: CASSLAGALGQYF
CDR3 DNA: TGCGCCAGCAGCTTGGCAGGGGCGCTTGGGCAGTACTTC

D gene: .
V gene: TRBV4-2
J gene: TRBJ1-2
clone size: few
CDR3 protein: CASSQDRGPYGYTF
CDR3 DNA: TGTGCCAGCAGCCAAGACAGGGGTCCTTATGGCTACACCTTC

D gene: .
V gene: TRBV5-1
J gene: TRBJ1-2
clone size: .
CDR3 protein: CASSSLGRAYGYTF
CDR3 DNA: TGCGCCAGCAGCTCCCTCGGCAGGGCCTATGGCTACACCTTC

D gene: TRBD2
V gene: TRBV6-5
J gene: TRBJ2-5
clone size: .
CDR3 protein: CASSYPGLAGQETQYF
CDR3 DNA: TGTGCCAGCAGTTACCCGGGACTAGCGGGTCAAGAGACCCAGTACTTC

D gene: TRBD1
V gene: TRBV2
J gene: TRBJ2-2
clone size: .
CDR3 protein: CASTGQGVNTGELFF
CDR3 DNA: TGTGCCAGCACTGGACAGGGGGTCAACACCGGGGAGCTGTTTTTT

D gene: .
V gene: TRBV30
J gene: TRBJ2-7
clone size: once
CDR3 protein: CAWTRSGSYEQYF
CDR3 DNA: TGTGCCTGGACGAGGTCGGGGTCCTACGAGCAGTACTTC

D gene: TRBD1
V gene: TRBV10-1
J gene: TRBJ1-4
clone size: few
CDR3 protein: CASSRTGGGKLFF
CDR3 DNA: TGCGCCAGCAGCCGGACAGGGGGTGGAAAACTGTTTTTT

D gene: .
V gene: TRBV3-1/TRBV3-2
J gene: TRBJ2-2
clone size: .
CDR3 protein: CASSQDQGSGTGELFF
CDR3 DNA: TGTGCCAGCAGCCAAGATCAGGGTAGCGGCACCGGGGAGCTGTTTTTT

D gene: .
V gene: TRBV2
J gene: TRBJ2-1
clone size: few
CDR3 protein: CASSGGQPGDEQFF
CDR3 DNA: TGTGCCAGCAGTGGTGGACAGCCAGGGGATGAGCAGTTCTTC